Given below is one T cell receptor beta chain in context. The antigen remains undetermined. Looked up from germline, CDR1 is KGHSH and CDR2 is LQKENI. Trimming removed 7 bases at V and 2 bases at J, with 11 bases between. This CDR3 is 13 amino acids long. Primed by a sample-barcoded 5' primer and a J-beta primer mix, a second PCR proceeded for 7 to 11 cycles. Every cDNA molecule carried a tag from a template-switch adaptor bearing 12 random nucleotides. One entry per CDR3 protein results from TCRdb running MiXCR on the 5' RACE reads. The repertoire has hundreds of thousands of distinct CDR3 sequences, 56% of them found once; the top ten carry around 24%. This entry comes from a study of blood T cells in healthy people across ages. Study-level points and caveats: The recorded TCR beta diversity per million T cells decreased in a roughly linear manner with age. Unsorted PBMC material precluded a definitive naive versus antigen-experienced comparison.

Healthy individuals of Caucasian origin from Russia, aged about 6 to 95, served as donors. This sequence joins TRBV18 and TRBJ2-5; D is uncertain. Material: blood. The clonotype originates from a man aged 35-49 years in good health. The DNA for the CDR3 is TGTGCCAGCTTGCCAGGAGTTCAAGAGACCCAGTACTTC. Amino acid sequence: CASLPGVQETQYF.